Shown below are 6 T cell receptor beta chains from a single sample sequenced in a study of identical twins. From the 5' RACE reads, TCRdb called clonotypes with MiXCR, one entry per CDR3 protein. Here the sample spans fewer than 900,000 distinct CDR3 sequences, around 20% being singletons. The sample was also reused in another study, on T cells expressing NK-cell markers.

Sequencing was performed on PBMCs. These receptors were taken from a woman under 30 in good health.

In this sample, this clonotype turned up a few times. The genes are TRBV2 and TRBJ2-1; D not certain. Trimming pared 8 bases from V and 0 bases from J, leaving 11 bases between. The CDR3 consists of 14 residues. The germline V gene has CDR1 SNHLY and CDR2 FYNNEI. This chain's CDR3 is CASWDDNSYNEQFF. CDR3 in DNA: TGTGCCAGCTGGGATGACAACTCCTACAATGAGCAGTTCTTC.

This clonotype was seen repeatedly, ten times or more. This chain joins TRBV10-3 and TRBJ1-2, with TRBD1 as a possible D gene (5 bases). CDR3 length: 14 residues. In germline, CDR1 is ENHRY, CDR2 SYGVKD. V was pared by 10 bases and J by 5 bases, with 20 bases between. In DNA form, the CDR3 reads TGTGCCACCGACCCCCGGGGCGCGGGATATGGCTACACCTTC. Its protein is CATDPRGAGYGYTF.

This clonotype was counted at least ten times. The CDR3 is CASSYLGEQYF. The DNA of the CDR3 is TGTGCCAGCAGTTACCTCGGTGAGCAGTACTTC. V and J are TRBV6-5 and TRBJ2-7; D is unresolved. Germline CDR1 is MNHEY and CDR2 is SVGAGI. This CDR3 has 11 residues. Trimming cost V 2 bases and J 7 bases, with 6 bases left between them.

The genes are TRBV7-8 and TRBJ2-5, with D maybe TRBD2 (5 bases). This CDR3 spans 15 amino acids. V lost 8 bases and J lost 6, with 22 bases in between. Per the germline V gene, CDR1 is SGHVS and CDR2 is FQNEAQ. The CDR3 DNA reads TGTGCCAGCTGGGGAGTAGGAGTGTTTGAAAAGACCCAGTACTTC. The encoded protein is CASWGVGVFEKTQYF.

V gene TRBV6-2 or TRBV6-3 combines with J gene TRBJ2-1, with 12 bases that match TRBD2. The germline CDR1 and CDR2 sequences are MNHEY and SVGEGT. The CDR3 consists of 17 residues. Trimming took 7 bases from V and 0 from J; bases not matched to a gene: 7. The CDR3 DNA follows: TGTGCCAGCACCTACACTAGCGGGAGGAGCTCCTACAATGAGCAGTTCTTC. Translated: CASTYTSGRSSYNEQFF.

About this clonotype itself: Sequence at one end of the junction differs from germline and may be a read error. The chain couples TRBV15 to TRBJ1-4, with a possible D match to TRBD1 (6 bases). Looked up from germline, CDR1 is LNHNV and CDR2 is YYDKDF (reference sequence). The length of the CDR3 is 14 residues. The CDR3 sequence is CATSGGQTNEKLSF. DNA of the CDR3: TGTGCCACCAGCGGAGGACAGACAAATGAAAAACTGTCTTTT.